A selection of T cell receptor beta chains follows, all from one sample in a study of shared clonotypes between healthy human individuals. Assay used: immunoSEQ multiplex PCR; TCRdb lists only in-frame clones, some missing. The table lists about 1.5 million clones, 98% of them singletons. Sequencing was performed on naive CD4+ T cells sorted from blood. The source is a man under 40 in good health. The CDR3 runs from the conserved cysteine through the conserved F or W. The D gene is left open where the match is weak. Some rows have no size entry. The others give once, few or many, or a class for an expanded clone.

NA TRBJ1-1 TRBV5-4 NA CASSPPGRGPEAFF TGTGCCAGCAGCCCGCCTGGTAGGGGCCCTGAAGCTTTCTTT
NA TRBJ2-3 TRBV28 NA CASTPPGDTQYF TGTGCCAGCACCCCACCAGGGGATACGCAGTATTTT
NA TRBJ2-1 TRBV18 TRBD2 CASSPLPTSSSYNEQFF TGTGCCAGCTCACCACTTCCGACTAGCAGCTCCTACAATGAGCAGTTCTTC
NA TRBJ2-7 TRBV5-1 TRBD1 CASSLAGDRDYEQYF TGCGCCAGCAGCTTGGCCGGCGACAGGGATTACGAGCAGTACTTC
NA TRBJ2-1 TRBV7-6 NA CASSLGPYNEQFF TGTGCCAGCAGCTTAGGACCCTACAATGAGCAGTTCTTC
NA TRBJ2-2 TRBV29-1 NA CSVFSRVNTGELFF TGCAGCGTTTTCTCAAGGGTCAACACCGGGGAGCTGTTTTTT
NA TRBJ2-5 TRBV7-8 NA CASSLISGGVPKETQYF TGTGCCAGCAGCCTTATCTCAGGGGGGGTCCCCAAAGAGACCCAGTACTTC
NA TRBJ2-7 TRBV5-3 TRBD1 CASSVDRDHEQYF TGTGCCAGCAGCGTCGACAGGGACCACGAGCAGTACTTC
once TRBJ1-2 TRBV7-8 TRBD1 CASSPRTGNSYGYTF TGTGCCAGCAGCCCTCGGACAGGAAATAGCTATGGCTACACCTTC
NA TRBJ2-1 TRBV9 NA CASSVVAVLRRGEQFF TGTGCCAGCAGCGTGGTGGCTGTGTTGCGACGCGGTGAGCAGTTCTTC
NA TRBJ2-1 TRBV5-1 NA CASSLESRGRLNEQFF TGCGCCAGCAGCTTGGAGTCACGGGGTAGATTAAATGAGCAGTTCTTC